This T cell receptor (beta chain) came from a study of T-cell memory formation after mild COVID-19 (dated by TCRdb to the early 2020s). Notes on the research overall: TCR sequence clusters from the two donors were found to be largely donor specific. Two young, previously healthy adult volunteers made up the cohort, one male and one female. In two donors, T-cell clones that expanded and contracted after mild COVID-19 were tracked by sequencing TCRalpha and TCRbeta repertoires over time. Overall study results and their limits: The detection of some responding clones in pre-infection memory suggests that pre-existing cross-reactive memory T cells joined the SARS-CoV-2 response. Contracting CD4+ clones turned up mainly in the CM and EM memory subsets, whereas EMRA was where CD8+ clones were enriched. SARS-CoV-2 specificity was not confirmed for the second-wave clones peaking on day 37. The study included only a couple of mild cases, and larger cohorts that include severe cases with pre-infection samples were judged to be necessary. Clones that contracted from day 15 to 85 showed balanced CD4/CD8 phenotypes, whereas a second wave of clones that expanded from day 15 to 37 leaned towards CD4+.

This clonotype was seen a handful of times. It has no known antigen specificity. Base qualities were left out, and no much larger clone turns up one base away. The cysteine opens and the phenylalanine closes a CDR3 of 15 amino acids. Only the CDR3 part of the read is kept: 45 bases, read in frame from the first base. Looking up the germline V gene (reference sequence) yields CDR1 DFQATT and CDR2 SNEGSKA. V and J lose 6 bases and 7 bases, and a span of 22 bases separates them. The sequencer listed for this sample is Illumina NovaSeq 6000. TCRalpha and TCRbeta cDNA libraries were built by 5'RACE with constant-segment primers, adding sample barcodes and unique molecular identifiers. RNA was extracted from every sample with Trizol reagent. The libraries were amplified in two PCR steps, and the second step added a second sample barcode and Illumina TruSeq adapters. Sequencing of the libraries was done on an Illumina NovaSeq, producing 2 x 150 bp paired-end reads. The paper's processing steps were these. Reads were demultiplexed and collapsed into UMI-guided consensus sequences with migec v1.2.7. Using mixcr v2.1.11, UMI consensuses were aligned to TRA and TRB V and J templates and then assembled into clonotypes. Expanded or contracted clonotypes were those called significant by both edgeR and NoisET, with noise models trained on biological replicates. For edgeR calls, the cutoffs were a false discovery rate-adjusted p below 0.01 and a log2 fold-change threshold of 1. PCA with hierarchical clustering of max-normalized trajectories of the 1000 most abundant clonotypes was used as exploratory dynamics analysis. Separately sequenced CD4+ and CD8+ repertoires were used to assign the CD4 or CD8 phenotype of responding clones. TCRdb handled the public reads itself, with Q25 trimming in fastp and clone calling in MiXCR, and kept productive beta chains. One record per CDR3 amino acid sequence lists the most common genes and DNA. The V and J calls shown here were made by TCRdb, not taken from the authors' results. Recorded for this sample are under 550,000 distinct CDR3 sequences; 15% to 20% of them occurred a single time. The top ten clones comprise over 9% of the sample.

PBMCs were isolated by Ficoll-Paque density gradient centrifugation. This TCR was recovered from an adult woman who had mild COVID-19 (a few samples of this study predate the infection). The sample titles of this study are shuffled in the database, so cell type and time point are left out; the donor was told from shared clones. Sequencing was carried out using PBMCs or a T cell subset sorted from them (not recorded which). The V and J genes are TRBV20-1 and TRBJ1-5; possibly the D gene is TRBD1, per 6 matching bases. CDR3 reads: CSAHLTGGLRQPQHF. The sequenced DNA: TGCAGTGCCCATCTTACGGGGGGGCTTCGGCAGCCCCAGCATTTT.